This TCR beta chain originates from a study of breast tumors, draining lymph nodes, adjacent tissues. Study-wide findings and caveats: Tumor and nontumor repertoires were significantly more similar in luminal-like than in basal-like breast cancer. Tumor TCR diversity was below lymph nodes but above nontumor tissue.

Samples came from axillary lymph nodes draining the breast cancer. The CDR3 runs to 14 residues. Germline lookup yields CDR1 MRHNA and CDR2 SNTAGT. As for this clonotype: Its antigen remains unknown. Just one base apart from a much larger clone, this may be a read error.

Using its own MiXCR run on the multiplex PCR reads, TCRdb lists one record per CDR3 protein. The top ten hold about 4% of the sample, which has fewer than 200,000 distinct CDR3 sequences, approximately 30% seen once. The chain employs TRBV6-4 and TRBJ2-2; D possibly matches TRBD1 or TRBD2 (6 bases each). This clonotype was sampled from a female donor with breast cancer. Some clones in this sample may be carry-over from other donors' samples. Sequencing used axillary lymph node tissue. The CDR3 is CASSDPGGTGGLFF. The CDR3 coding sequence is TGTGCCAGCAGTGACCCCGGGGGCACCGGGGGGCTGTTTTTT.